Each of the 4 T cell receptor beta chains below was sequenced from the same sample in a study of cytomegalovirus exposure and HLA in healthy donors. The PCR employed 60 Vbeta primers together with 13 Jbeta primers. Clones were sequenced by immunoSEQ multiplex PCR, and TCRdb holds only the in-frame ones, with some missing. The table records 70,000 to 100,000 clones, over 55% of them present only once. The material sequenced was PBMCs. These receptors came from a woman in her forties or fifties in good health and CMV-seropositive.

This clone was counted only a few times. V and J are TRBV19 and TRBJ1-4, with TRBD1 matching 7 bases. The junction had 9 bases not matched to a gene; V was cut back by 7 bases and J by 4 bases. The CDR3 loop spans 15 amino acids. From germline, CDR1 is LNHDA and CDR2 SQIVND (reference sequence). Here the CDR3 reads CASKPGTANNEKLFF. CDR3 bases: TGTGCCAGTAAACCCGGGACAGCTAATAATGAAAAACTGTTTTTT.

DNA of the CDR3: TGTGCCAGCAGCGTAGAGGGACAGAACACCGGGGAGCTGTTTTTT. It is translated as CASSVEGQNTGELFF. The genes are TRBV9 and TRBJ2-2; tentatively, D is TRBD1 (6 bases). The V end was cut by 0 bases, the J end by 1 base, with 7 bases between. CDR3 length: 15 amino acids. Germline assignment: CDR1 SGDLS and CDR2 YYNGEE. The full variable domain, its missing parts supplied by reference TRBV9 and TRBJ2-2, is DSGVTQTPKHLITATGQRVTLRCSPRSGDLSVYWYQQSLDQGLQFLIQYYNGEERAKGNILERFSAQQFPDLHSELNLSSLELGDSALYFCASSVEGQNTGELFFGEGSRLTVL.

The rearrangement joins TRBV11-2 to TRBJ1-1; 7 nucleotides match TRBD1. Germline CDR1 reads SGHAT; CDR2 reads FQNNGV. This CDR3 spans 16 amino acids. The ends lost 5 bases at V and 7 bases at J; junction bases unmatched: 16. The CDR3 DNA follows: TGTGCCAGCAGCCCTTCCGCTCGACAGGGCGCCAGTGAAGCTTTCTTT. Amino acids: CASSPSARQGASEAFF.

This chain joins TRBV5-6 and TRBJ1-2, with 7 bases matching TRBD1. V was pared by 4 bases and J by 0 bases, with 6 bases of the junction left unmatched. In germline, CDR1 is SGHDT, CDR2 YYEEEE. The CDR3 extends over 15 amino acids. The CDR3 protein is CASSGWDRANYGYTF. In DNA form, the CDR3 reads TGTGCCAGCAGCGGATGGGACAGAGCTAACTATGGCTACACCTTC.